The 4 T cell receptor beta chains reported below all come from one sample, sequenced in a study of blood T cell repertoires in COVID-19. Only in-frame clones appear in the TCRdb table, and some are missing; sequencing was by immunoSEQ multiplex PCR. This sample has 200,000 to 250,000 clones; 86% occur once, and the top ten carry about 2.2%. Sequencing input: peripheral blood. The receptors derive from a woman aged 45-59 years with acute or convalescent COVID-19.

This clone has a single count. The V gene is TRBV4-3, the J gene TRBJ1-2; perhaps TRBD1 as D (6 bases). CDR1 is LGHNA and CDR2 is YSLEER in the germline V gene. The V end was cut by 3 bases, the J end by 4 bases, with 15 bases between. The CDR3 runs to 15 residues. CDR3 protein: CASSQETTGVYGYTF. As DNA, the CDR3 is TGCGCCAGCAGCCAGGAAACGACAGGCGTCTATGGCTACACCTTC.

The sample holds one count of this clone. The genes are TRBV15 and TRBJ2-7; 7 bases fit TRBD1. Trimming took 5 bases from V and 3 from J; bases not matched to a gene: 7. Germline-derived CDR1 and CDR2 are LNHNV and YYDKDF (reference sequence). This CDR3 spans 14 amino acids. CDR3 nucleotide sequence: TGTGCCACCAGCGACGGGACAGTTCGCTACGAGCAGTACTTC. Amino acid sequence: CATSDGTVRYEQYF.

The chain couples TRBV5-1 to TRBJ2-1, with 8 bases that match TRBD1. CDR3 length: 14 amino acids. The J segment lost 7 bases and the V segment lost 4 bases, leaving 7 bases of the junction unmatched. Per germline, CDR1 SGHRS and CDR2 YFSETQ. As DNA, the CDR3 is TGCGCCAGCAGCGGATGGACAGGGAAAAATGAGCAGTTCTTC. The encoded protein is CASSGWTGKNEQFF.

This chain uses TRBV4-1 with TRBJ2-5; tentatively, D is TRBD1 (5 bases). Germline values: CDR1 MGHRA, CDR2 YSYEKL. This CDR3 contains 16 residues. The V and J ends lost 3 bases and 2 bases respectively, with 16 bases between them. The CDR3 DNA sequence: TGCGCCAGCAGCCATGGAAACACCGGACATCAAGAGACCCAGTACTTC. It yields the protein CASSHGNTGHQETQYF.